These 5 T cell receptor beta chains originate from one sample sequenced in a study of shared clonotypes between healthy human individuals. Profiling relied on immunoSEQ multiplex PCR, and the TCRdb table lists in-frame clones only, not all of them. The data show around 1.9 million clones, roughly 91% seen once. Naive-designated CD8 cells lacked CD45RO, were positively enriched for CCR7, and omitted terminally differentiated effector memory CD45RA+ cells. Material for sequencing was naive CD8+ T cells from PBMCs. Source of these receptors: a man between 18 and 35 years old in good health. Some clones in this sample may be carry-over from other donors' samples.

This chain joins TRBV5-8 and TRBJ2-1; no clear D. Trimming pared 3 bases from V and 3 bases from J, leaving 7 bases between. Germline CDR1 is SGHTS and CDR2 is YDEGEE. The length of the CDR3 is 13 residues. The CDR3 bases are TGTGCCAGCAGCTCCACACGCTACAATGAGCAGTTCTTC. The encoded protein is CASSSTRYNEQFF.

The chain couples TRBV4-3 to TRBJ2-5; D is perhaps TRBD1 or TRBD2 (7 bases each). The CDR3 is made up of 15 amino acids. V lost 1 base, J lost 4 bases, and 13 bases lay in between. Germline assignment: CDR1 LGHNA and CDR2 YSLEER. The CDR3 DNA reads as TGCGCCAGCAGCCAAGCCGCCAGGGGGGGAGAGACCCAGTACTTC. This codes for CASSQAARGGETQYF.

The genes are TRBV5-4 and TRBJ2-5; TRBD2 matches at 7 bases. V lost 4 bases and J lost 4; bases outside the gene matches: 13. Per the germline V gene, CDR1 is SGHNT and CDR2 is YYREEE (reference sequence). CDR3 size: 16 residues. The CDR3 here is CASSLPGGSSGETQYF. Here the CDR3 DNA reads TGTGCCAGCAGCCTGCCGGGCGGGAGTAGTGGAGAGACCCAGTACTTC.

The chain couples TRBV29-1 to TRBJ2-1, with TRBD2 identical over 10 bases. The V gene's germline CDR1 is SQVTM and CDR2 ANQGSEA. The ends lost 4 bases at V and 5 bases at J; junction bases unmatched: 8. The CDR3 has 15 residues. In DNA, the CDR3 is TGCAGCGTTGGTGGTCTAGCGGGAGTTGACAATGAGCAGTTCTTC. Encoded protein: CSVGGLAGVDNEQFF.

The chain's CDR3 is CASSQGAGYGYTF. The CDR3 DNA is TGTGCCAGCAGCCAAGGGGCGGGCTATGGCTACACCTTC. V gene TRBV27 combines with J gene TRBJ1-2; possibly TRBD1 for D (5 bases). V was cut by 6 bases and J by 4 bases, with 12 bases left in between. Germline V gives CDR1 MNHEY, CDR2 SMNVEV (reference sequence). This CDR3 is 13 amino acids long.